What follows is one T cell receptor (beta chain) and its context. The antigen remains unidentified. Other DNA sequences of this sample code for an identical CDR3. Germline lookup yields CDR1 SGHTA and CDR2 FQGNSA. V shed 1 base, J shed 5 bases, and the junction held 3 bases outside the gene matches. CDR3 length: 14 residues. In the original workflow: In the immunoSEQ data, sequences were junction-only and lacked quality scores, so filtering differed. TCRdb's copy holds only in-frame clones and misses some; the assay was immunoSEQ multiplex PCR. The DNA gave D and trimming, while V, J and clone size come from that table. This table has 800,000 to 1,200,000 clones, approximately 80% appearing once. This sample was included in a study of shared clonotypes between healthy human individuals. Regarding the study as a whole: Inspection by rarefaction showed sorted-subset sequencing to be incomplete despite large depth.

Recent vaccinations or acute infections were absent in the healthy HIV-negative adult donors. Splitting the CD4+ cells yielded a CD45RA+ naive subset and a CD45RA-negative memory subset. Sequencing was done on a sample of memory CD4+ T cells from PBMCs. Subset denoted: CD45RA-negative fraction. The sequence derives from a man between 18 and 29 years old in good health. Some clones in this sample may be carry-over from other donors' samples. The chain couples TRBV7-2 to TRBJ1-1; 8 bases fit TRBD1. CDR3 sequence reads: CASSLVRQGTEAFF. The CDR3 region has the DNA TGTGCCAGCAGCTTAGTCAGACAGGGGACTGAAGCTTTCTTT.